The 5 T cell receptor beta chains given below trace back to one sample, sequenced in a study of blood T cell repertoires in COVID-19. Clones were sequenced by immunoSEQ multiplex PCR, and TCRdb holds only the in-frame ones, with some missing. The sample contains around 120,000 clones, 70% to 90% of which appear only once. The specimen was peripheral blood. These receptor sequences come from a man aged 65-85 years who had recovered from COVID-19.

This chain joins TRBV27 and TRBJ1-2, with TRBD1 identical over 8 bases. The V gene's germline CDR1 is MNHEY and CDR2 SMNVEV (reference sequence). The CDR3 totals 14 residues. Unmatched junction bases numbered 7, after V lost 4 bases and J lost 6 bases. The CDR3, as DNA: TGTGCCAGCAGTTCCGCGGACAGGGCCAATGGCTACACCTTC. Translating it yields CASSSADRANGYTF.

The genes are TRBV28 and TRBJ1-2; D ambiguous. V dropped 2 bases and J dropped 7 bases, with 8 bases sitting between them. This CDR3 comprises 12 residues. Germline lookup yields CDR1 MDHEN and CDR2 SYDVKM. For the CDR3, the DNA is TGTGCCAGCAGTTTACAGCGGGCTGGCTACACCTTC. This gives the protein CASSLQRAGYTF.

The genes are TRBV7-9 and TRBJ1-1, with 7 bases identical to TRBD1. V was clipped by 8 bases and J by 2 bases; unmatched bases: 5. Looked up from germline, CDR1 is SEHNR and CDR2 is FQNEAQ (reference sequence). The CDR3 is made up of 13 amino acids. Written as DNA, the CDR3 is TGTGCCAGCTCGGGACAGCCTAACACTGAAGCTTTCTTT. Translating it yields CASSGQPNTEAFF.

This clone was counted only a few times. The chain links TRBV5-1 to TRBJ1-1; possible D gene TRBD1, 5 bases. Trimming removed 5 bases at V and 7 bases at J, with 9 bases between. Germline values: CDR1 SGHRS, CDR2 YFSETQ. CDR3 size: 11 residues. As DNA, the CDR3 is TGCGCCAGCAGGACTGACAGTGAAGCTTTCTTT. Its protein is CASRTDSEAFF.

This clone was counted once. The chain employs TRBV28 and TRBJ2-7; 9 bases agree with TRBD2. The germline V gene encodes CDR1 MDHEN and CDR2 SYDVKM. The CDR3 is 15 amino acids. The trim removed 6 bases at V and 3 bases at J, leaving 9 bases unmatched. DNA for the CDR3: TGTGCCAGCAGGAAAAGCGGGAGGCCGAACTACGAGCAGTACTTC. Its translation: CASRKSGRPNYEQYF.